Listed here are 31 T cell receptor beta chains from one sample, sequenced in a study of OX40 agonist ivuxolimab in advanced cancers. Method: immunoSEQ multiplex PCR; TCRdb's copy keeps in-frame clones and lacks some. This repertoire shows roughly 79,000 clones, roughly 84% found once; its top ten account for roughly a sixth. Material: CD4+ or CD8+ T cells sorted from blood, obtained in a trial of the OX40 agonist ivuxolimab. Receptors originate from an adult with an advanced solid tumor such as melanoma, head and neck, liver or kidney cancer.

The chain recombines TRBV19 with TRBJ1-1, with D possibly TRBD1 on 5 matching bases. V shed 6 bases and J shed 10 bases, with 9 bases lying between them. Germline V CDR1 and CDR2: LNHDA, SQIVND (reference sequence). The CDR3 spans 10 residues. The CDR3 loop is CASSQGAAFF. The CDR3 DNA reads TGTGCCAGTAGCCAAGGGGCAGCTTTCTTT.

This clone is medium-sized within its sample. The chain links TRBV28 to TRBJ1-5; a weak D match, TRBD1 (5 bases). Deletions cut 5 bases from V and 9 bases from J, with 17 bases between. The CDR3 has 14 residues. Germline-derived CDR1 and CDR2 are MDHEN and SYDVKM. The CDR3, as DNA: TGTGCCAGCAGTCCCCTCTCATCAGGGATGCCCCAGCATTTT. Its protein product is CASSPLSSGMPQHF.

The chain recombines TRBV10-3 with TRBJ1-5; tentatively, D is TRBD1 (6 bases). This CDR3 contains 13 residues. V lost 8 bases and J 4 bases, leaving 12 bases between the germline ends. CDR1 is ENHRY and CDR2 is SYGVKD in the germline V gene. The CDR3 region has the DNA TGTGCCATCGCCGGGACACCGAATCAGCCCCAGCATTTT. Its protein is CAIAGTPNQPQHF.

CDR3 sequence (DNA): TGTGCCAGCAGTCCCCCGGGACAAAGGATTCTCTACGAGCAGTACTTC. It translates to CASSPPGQRILYEQYF. The chain joins TRBV28 to TRBJ2-7; possible D gene TRBD1, 6 bases. The CDR3 runs 16 residues. The germline V gene has CDR1 MDHEN and CDR2 SYDVKM. The V end lost 5 bases, the J end lost 3 bases, and 20 bases lay between the germline ends.

This clone was found a few times. The V gene is TRBV7-2, the J gene TRBJ2-7, with unresolved D. The CDR3 is made up of 14 amino acids. The germline V and J ends were trimmed by 4 bases and 0 bases, with 10 bases remaining between them. Germline V gene lookup returns CDR1 SGHTA and CDR2 FQGNSA. The CDR3 loop reads CASSSALASYEQYF. In DNA, the CDR3 is TGTGCCAGCAGCTCCGCGTTAGCCTCCTACGAGCAGTACTTC.

The chain joins TRBV10-3 to TRBJ2-7; D could derive from TRBD1 or TRBD2 (5 bases each). The length of the CDR3 is 14 residues. V was cut by 0 bases and J by 6 bases, with 12 bases left in between. CDR1 is ENHRY and CDR2 is SYGVKD in the germline V gene. The CDR3 nucleotides are TGTGCCATCAGTGAGTCTGGGACGTTTGGCGAGCAGTACTTC. Translation: CAISESGTFGEQYF.

The chain recombines TRBV11-2 with TRBJ1-2; TRBD1 might be the D (6 bases). CDR1 is SGHAT, CDR2 FQNNGV, per germline. V was cut by 8 bases and J by 1 base, with 20 bases left in between. CDR3 length: 16 amino acids. CDR3 sequence (DNA): TGTGCCAGCCGACCCGGGGGGGGCGGGGGTAACTATGGCTACACCTTC. It translates to CASRPGGGGGNYGYTF.

V and J are TRBV5-1 and TRBJ2-4, with D hard to call. Germline V lookup: CDR1 SGHRS, CDR2 YFSETQ. CDR3 length equals 14 residues. V was trimmed by 2 bases and J by 1 base, leaving 7 bases between them. This chain's CDR3 is CASSFGGAKNIQYF. The CDR3 coding sequence is TGCGCCAGCAGCTTCGGTGGGGCCAAAAACATTCAGTACTTC.

DNA of the CDR3: TGTGCCAGTAGTATCTCTAGCGGGATTTACAATGAGCAGTTCTTC. Its protein is CASSISSGIYNEQFF. The chain carries TRBV19 and TRBJ2-1; 9 positions agree with TRBD2. The ends lost 3 bases at V and 4 bases at J; junction bases unmatched: 4. Germline loops: CDR1 LNHDA, CDR2 SQIVND (reference sequence). This CDR3 is built from 15 residues.

This chain links TRBV19 with TRBJ2-1, with a weak D call TRBD2 (6 bases). The CDR3 loop spans 16 amino acids. Germline loops: CDR1 LNHDA, CDR2 SQIVND (reference sequence). Trimming removed 5 bases at V and 0 bases at J, with 14 bases between. CDR3 sequence reads: CASSPLVGGSYNEQFF. CDR3 DNA: TGTGCCAGTAGTCCTCTAGTGGGGGGCTCCTACAATGAGCAGTTCTTC.

This clone was counted once. V is TRBV11-2 and J is TRBJ1-5; D is ambiguous. Germline CDR1 reads SGHAT; CDR2 reads FQNNGV. With 3 bases removed from V and 4 bases from J, the gap between germline ends came to 7 bases. The CDR3 has 13 amino acids. The CDR3 loop is CASSFGRNQPQHF. The CDR3 nucleotides are TGTGCCAGCAGCTTCGGGCGGAATCAGCCCCAGCATTTT.

The chain is built from TRBV5-1 and TRBJ2-5; D may be TRBD1 or TRBD2 (5 bases each). Trimming left V 1 base short and J 5 bases short, with 12 bases between. CDR1 is SGHRS, CDR2 YFSETQ, per germline. The CDR3 covers 14 residues. CDR3 protein: CASSLRVEGETQYF. The DNA for the CDR3 is TGCGCCAGCAGCTTGAGGGTTGAGGGGGAGACCCAGTACTTC.

V and J are TRBV18 and TRBJ2-1, with 15 bases identical to TRBD2. The J segment lost 12 bases and the V segment lost 4 bases, leaving 7 bases of the junction unmatched. Per the germline V gene, CDR1 is KGHSH and CDR2 is LQKENI. This CDR3 has 15 amino acids. CDR3 sequence reads: CASSLGLAGGPWQFF. In DNA form, the CDR3 reads TGTGCCAGCTCACTAGGACTAGCGGGAGGGCCGTGGCAGTTCTTC.

The rearrangement joins TRBV2 to TRBJ2-6, with D hard to call. Germline values: CDR1 SNHLY, CDR2 FYNNEI. CDR3 length equals 18 residues. The V and J ends lost 6 bases and 0 bases respectively, with 18 bases between them. The CDR3 sequence is CASRARPPGPSGANVLTF. The DNA for the CDR3 is TGTGCCAGCAGGGCAAGACCCCCCGGCCCCTCTGGGGCCAACGTCCTGACTTTC.

V and J are TRBV6-6 and TRBJ1-2; TRBD1 matches 12 bases. The CDR3 runs 13 residues. Germline V lookup: CDR1 MNHNY, CDR2 SVGAGI (reference sequence). Trimming removed 6 bases from V and 8 bases from J; junction bases left unmatched: 4. The CDR3 region has the DNA TGTGCCAGCAGCGGGACAGGGGGCTACGGCTACACCTTC. As protein: CASSGTGGYGYTF.

This chain links TRBV7-2 with TRBJ1-2; D is possibly TRBD1 (6 bases). V lost 0 bases and J lost 12, with 14 bases in between. CDR1 is SGHTA and CDR2 is FQGNSA in the germline V gene. The length of the CDR3 is 13 residues. The CDR3 here is CASSLALQGGDTF. The CDR3 DNA is TGTGCCAGCAGCTTAGCGTTACAGGGTGGAGACACCTTC.

This chain connects TRBV11-3 to TRBJ2-3; D gene ambiguous. Trimming removed 4 bases at V and 1 base at J, with 3 bases between. Germline CDR1 reads SGHNT; CDR2 reads YENEEA. The CDR3 contains 12 residues. The CDR3 region has the DNA TGTGCCAGCAGCTACCGCACAGATACGCAGTATTTT. Protein product: CASSYRTDTQYF.

The V gene is TRBV28, the J gene TRBJ2-7; 8 nucleotides match TRBD2. J lost 9 bases, V lost 3 bases, and 10 bases had no gene match. The CDR3 sequence is 14 residues long. The germline CDR1 and CDR2 sequences are MDHEN and SYDVKM. CDR3 loop: CASSFTSGNLRQYF. The CDR3 coding sequence is TGTGCCAGCAGTTTTACTAGCGGCAACTTGAGGCAGTACTTC.

This clone appeared a single time. The rearrangement links TRBV20-1 to TRBJ2-7; no firm D call. Germline-derived CDR1 and CDR2 are DFQATT and SNEGSKA (reference sequence). The CDR3 is 10 residues long. The V end was cut by 4 bases, the J end by 1 base, with 2 bases between. The CDR3 sequence: CSAMSYEQYF. The CDR3 DNA follows: TGCAGTGCTATGTCCTACGAGCAGTACTTC.

This clone was recorded only once. This chain links TRBV6-6 with TRBJ2-5; 8 nucleotides align to TRBD2. Germline CDR1 and CDR2: MNHNY and SVGAGI (reference sequence). The CDR3 spans 13 residues. Trimming removed 5 bases from V and 5 bases from J; junction bases left unmatched: 4. This CDR3 reads CASSPREEETQYF. The CDR3 DNA sequence: TGTGCCAGCAGTCCGCGGGAGGAGGAGACCCAGTACTTC.

J is TRBJ2-5 and V is TRBV5-6, with D hard to call. The J call could be wrong; TRBJ2-7 is a better fit for the DNA end. CDR3 length: 16 residues. Germline V lookup: CDR1 SGHDT, CDR2 YYEEEE. The CDR3 DNA sequence: TGTGCCAGCAGCCTAGGGCGCGGTATCCTTAATTACGAGCAGTACTTC. This translates into CASSLGRGILNYEQYF.

V gene TRBV18 combines with J gene TRBJ1-1; D uncertain. With 4 bases removed from V and 0 bases from J, the gap between germline ends came to 6 bases. Germline V lookup: CDR1 KGHSH, CDR2 LQKENI. The CDR3 runs to 13 residues. Here the CDR3 DNA reads TGTGCCAGCTCACGGGAACTGAACACTGAAGCTTTCTTT. It is translated as CASSRELNTEAFF.

The genes are TRBV19 and TRBJ2-7; the D gene is possibly TRBD2 (6 bases). Between the trimmed V and J ends, which lost 3 bases and 0 bases, there was a span of 12 bases. Germline assignment: CDR1 LNHDA and CDR2 SQIVND (reference sequence). The CDR3 totals 15 residues. CDR3: CASSIGSQSSYEQYF. In nucleotides, the CDR3 is TGTGCCAGTAGTATCGGGAGCCAGAGCTCCTACGAGCAGTACTTC.

This sequence joins TRBV27 and TRBJ1-5; 11 bases are shared with TRBD1. Germline V gene lookup returns CDR1 MNHEY and CDR2 SMNVEV (reference sequence). CDR3 size: 17 residues. V lost 6 bases, J lost 1 base, and 8 bases stayed unmatched. CDR3 in DNA: TGTGCCAGCAGAGGACAGGGGGCAACACTAAGCAATCAGCCCCAGCATTTT. Protein: CASRGQGATLSNQPQHF.

The gene calls are TRBV7-9 and TRBJ2-5, with TRBD2 identical over 7 bases. CDR1 and CDR2 from the germline V gene are SEHNR and FQNEAQ (reference sequence). This CDR3 has 15 amino acids. The V segment lost 5 bases and the J segment 5 bases; nucleotides outside the gene matches: 11. CDR3 sequence (DNA): TGTGCCAGCAGCGCGGAGCGGGACTGGGGGGAGACCCAGTACTTC. Translation: CASSAERDWGETQYF.

This chain joins TRBV27 and TRBJ2-2; TRBD1 agrees at 11 bases. The germline gives CDR1 MNHEY, CDR2 SMNVEV (reference sequence). The CDR3 spans 22 residues. After removal of 3 bases from V and 6 bases from J, the junction contained 24 bases not matched to a gene. CDR3 sequence reads: CASSLFTQDRDRGRWMPGELFF. CDR3 coding DNA: TGTGCCAGCAGTTTGTTCACGCAAGACCGGGACAGGGGGAGGTGGATGCCCGGGGAGCTGTTTTTT.

The CDR3, as DNA: TGTGCCATCAGTGTCGCGGCGGGGGCGGGCTATGGCTACACCTTC. Translation gives CAISVAAGAGYGYTF. The chain recombines TRBV10-3 with TRBJ1-2, with D possibly being TRBD1 (6 bases). Trimming cost V 4 bases and J 4 bases, with 16 bases left between them. This CDR3 contains 15 residues. Germline V lookup: CDR1 ENHRY, CDR2 SYGVKD.

The chain carries TRBV6-1 and TRBJ1-1, with D possibly matching TRBD1 (5 bases). The V gene's germline CDR1 is MNHNS and CDR2 SASEGT. The CDR3 covers 15 residues. V was trimmed by 3 bases and J by 5 bases, leaving 16 bases between them. CDR3 residues: CASSDVLQGWTEAFF. CDR3 coding DNA: TGTGCCAGCAGTGATGTACTCCAGGGTTGGACTGAAGCTTTCTTT.

The V and J genes are TRBV28 and TRBJ1-4, with 9 bases lining up with TRBD1. The CDR3 runs to 15 residues. Trimming at V came to 4 bases and at J to 7 bases, leaving 7 bases not matched to a gene. CDR1 is MDHEN and CDR2 is SYDVKM in the germline V gene. This CDR3 is CASSSPGQGSEKLFF. CDR3 in DNA: TGTGCCAGCAGTTCACCGGGACAGGGTAGTGAAAAACTGTTTTTT.

The chain has TRBV7-2 and TRBJ1-3; unclear D gene. The CDR3 loop spans 13 amino acids. Germline V CDR1 and CDR2: SGHTA, FQGNSA. V lost 5 bases, J lost 8 bases, and 13 bases lay in between. CDR3 nucleotide sequence: TGTGCCAGCAGCCTTCTAAGGAGAGACACCATATATTTT. It codes for CASSLLRRDTIYF.

The chain joins TRBV6-4 to TRBJ2-1; D is uncertain. Germline-derived CDR1 and CDR2 are MRHNA and SNTAGT. V gave up 2 bases and J gave up 9 bases, with 14 bases separating them. The CDR3 runs 14 residues. The CDR3 nucleotides read TGTGCCAGCAGTGACCCGAAGTTGAGTGGTGAGCAGTTCTTC. Amino acid sequence: CASSDPKLSGEQFF.